Listed below are T cell receptor beta chains from one sample, sequenced in a study of beta chain features in type 1 diabetes. Sequenced by immunoSEQ multiplex PCR; TCRdb stores in-frame clones only, minus some. The sample has 850,000 to 900,000 clones, around a sixth seen once. The sequenced material came from naive CD4+ T cells from blood. The receptors originated from a woman aged 18-29 years in good health. CDR3s include the opening cysteine and the closing phenylalanine or tryptophan. A D gene is named only where the DNA matches it firmly. Size is stated for part of the rows, as once, few or many counts, or as a class when the clone is expanded.

>TRBV29-1|TRBJ1-1|-|few
TGCAGCGTTGACCGACGCCGGGACGGGAGTGAAGCTTTCTTT
CSVDRRRDGSEAFF
>TRBV4-3|TRBJ2-1|-|few
TGCGCCAGCAGCCAAGATCGTAGGGGCGGGACCTACAATGAGCAGTTCTTC
CASSQDRRGGTYNEQFF
>TRBV7-9|TRBJ2-2|-|-
TGTGCCAGCAGCTCCCGTAACCAGAACACCGGGGAGCTGTTTTTT
CASSSRNQNTGELFF
>TRBV5-6|TRBJ2-7|-|few
TGTGCCAGCAGCTTACGATCAGGGCACTCCTACGAGCAGTACTTC
CASSLRSGHSYEQYF
>TRBV28|TRBJ2-6|TRBD2|-
TGTGCCAGCAGTTCCACTAGCGGGGTCTCTGGGGCCAACGTCCTGACTTTC
CASSSTSGVSGANVLTF
>TRBV11-2|TRBJ2-1|TRBD2|-
TGTGCCAGCAGCCCTAGTACCTCTAAGCGGGAGTTCTACAATGAGCAGTTCTTC
CASSPSTSKREFYNEQFF
>TRBV5-1|TRBJ2-7|-|-
TGCGCCAGCAGCTTGAGTCCCCCCCCCATCGAGCAGTACTTC
CASSLSPPPIEQYF
>TRBV20-1|TRBJ2-7|-|-
TGCAGTGCTAGGGACACTTGGGAGCAGTACTTC
CSARDTWEQYF
>TRBV20-1|TRBJ2-7|-|-
TGCAGTGGAGGCCGGGCCTACGAGCAGTACTTC
CSGGRAYEQYF
>TRBV7-6|TRBJ2-5|-|-
TGTGCCAGCAGCCCCGGGGGCGGACAAGAGACCCAGTACTTC
CASSPGGGQETQYF
>TRBV7-9|TRBJ1-5|-|few
TGTGCCAGCAGCTTAAAGCGGGTGCGGGGCAATCAGCCCCAGCATTTT
CASSLKRVRGNQPQHF
>TRBV5-6|TRBJ1-4|-|-
TGTGCCAGCAGCAGAGGGCCAGGGTCTTCAACTAATGAAAAACTGTTTTTT
CASSRGPGSSTNEKLFF
>TRBV5-6|TRBJ2-2|-|-
TGTGCCAGCACCGAAGGGGTGGACGGGGAGCTGTTTTTT
CASTEGVDGELFF
>TRBV4-3|TRBJ2-1|TRBD2|few
TGCGCCAGCAGCCACCAACTAGCGGGAGTGCGCAATGAGCAGTTCTTC
CASSHQLAGVRNEQFF
>TRBV9|TRBJ2-7|-|-
TGTGCCAGCAAATGTGAGACTAGTCCCCACCCCATCGCCTACGAGCAGTACTTC
CASKCETSPHPIAYEQYF
>TRBV29-1|TRBJ2-2|TRBD1|-
TGCAGCGTCGACAGGGGCGGGGAGCTGTTTTTT
CSVDRGGELFF
>TRBV7-9|TRBJ2-7|TRBD1|-
TGTGCCAGCAGCCAAACCGGGACAGGGCCGAGGGACGAGCAGTACTTC
CASSQTGTGPRDEQYF
>TRBV25-1|TRBJ2-7|-|-
TGTGCCAGCAGTCCGTTCCCTCCAACTAGTTCCCCTTACGAGCAGTACTTC
CASSPFPPTSSPYEQYF
>TRBV28|TRBJ2-1|-|few
TGTGCCAGCAGCTTAGGCAGGGGTGAGCAGTTCTTC
CASSLGRGEQFF
>TRBV25-1|TRBJ2-7|TRBD2|-
TGTGCCAGCAGCCTAGCGGGAAGCTCCTACGAGCAGTACTTC
CASSLAGSSYEQYF
>TRBV19|TRBJ2-1|-|-
TGTGCCAGTAGTATAGGTCCGGGACGGATCAATGAGCAGTTCTTC
CASSIGPGRINEQFF
>TRBV19|TRBJ1-5|-|-
TGTGCCAGTAGTATGCTTTCTGGGCAGCCCCAGCATTTT
CASSMLSGQPQHF
>TRBV5-1|TRBJ2-2|TRBD2|-
TGCGCCAGCAGCTTGAGGGCTAGCGGTAACACCGGGGAGCTGTTTTTT
CASSLRASGNTGELFF
>TRBV27|TRBJ2-1|-|-
TGTGCCAGCACCGACCACAATGAGCAGTTCTTC
CASTDHNEQFF
>TRBV7-8|TRBJ2-2|-|few
TGTGCCAGCAGCTCCTCCCGTACTACGGACGTCTCCGGGGAGCTGTTTTTT
CASSSSRTTDVSGELFF
>TRBV19|TRBJ1-1|-|few
TGTGCCAGTAGTATAGAGGGACGGTACACTGAAGCTTTCTTT
CASSIEGRYTEAFF
>TRBV29-1|TRBJ2-1|TRBD1|few
TGCAGCGCCCGGTCCGGGACAGGAGCCTACAATGAGCAGTTCTTC
CSARSGTGAYNEQFF
>TRBV18|TRBJ2-1|-|-
TGTGCCAGCTCACTGGGACTCCCTCGCAATGAGCAGTTCTTC
CASSLGLPRNEQFF
>TRBV7-9|TRBJ1-3|-|-
TGTGCCAGCAGCATAAGCGGTAGCTCTGGAAACACCATATATTTT
CASSISGSSGNTIYF